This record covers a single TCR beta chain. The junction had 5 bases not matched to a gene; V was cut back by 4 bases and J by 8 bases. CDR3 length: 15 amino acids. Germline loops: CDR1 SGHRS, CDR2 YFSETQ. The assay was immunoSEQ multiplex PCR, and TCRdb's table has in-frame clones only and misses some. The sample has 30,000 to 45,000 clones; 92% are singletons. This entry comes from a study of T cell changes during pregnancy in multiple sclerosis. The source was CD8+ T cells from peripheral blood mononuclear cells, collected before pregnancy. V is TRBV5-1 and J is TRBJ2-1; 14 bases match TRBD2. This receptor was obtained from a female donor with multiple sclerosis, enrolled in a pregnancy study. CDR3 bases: TGCGCCAGCAGCCCCGGGACTAGCGGGAGATATGAGCAGTTCTTC. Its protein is CASSPGTSGRYEQFF.